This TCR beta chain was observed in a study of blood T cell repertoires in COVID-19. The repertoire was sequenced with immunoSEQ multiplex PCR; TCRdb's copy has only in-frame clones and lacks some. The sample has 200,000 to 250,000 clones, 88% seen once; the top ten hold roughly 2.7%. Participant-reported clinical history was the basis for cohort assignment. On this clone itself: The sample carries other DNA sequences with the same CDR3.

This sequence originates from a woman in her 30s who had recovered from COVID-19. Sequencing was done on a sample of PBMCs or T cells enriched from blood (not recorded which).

The CDR3 DNA is TGTGCCAGCAGCTACAGACAGGGACAAGAGACCCAGTACTTC. Translating gives CASSYRQGQETQYF. The V and J genes are TRBV14 and TRBJ2-5, with TRBD1 matching over 7 bases. J was trimmed by 2 bases and V by 5 bases; bases with no gene match: 5. The CDR3 runs to 14 residues. Germline CDR1 SGHDN, CDR2 FVKESK.